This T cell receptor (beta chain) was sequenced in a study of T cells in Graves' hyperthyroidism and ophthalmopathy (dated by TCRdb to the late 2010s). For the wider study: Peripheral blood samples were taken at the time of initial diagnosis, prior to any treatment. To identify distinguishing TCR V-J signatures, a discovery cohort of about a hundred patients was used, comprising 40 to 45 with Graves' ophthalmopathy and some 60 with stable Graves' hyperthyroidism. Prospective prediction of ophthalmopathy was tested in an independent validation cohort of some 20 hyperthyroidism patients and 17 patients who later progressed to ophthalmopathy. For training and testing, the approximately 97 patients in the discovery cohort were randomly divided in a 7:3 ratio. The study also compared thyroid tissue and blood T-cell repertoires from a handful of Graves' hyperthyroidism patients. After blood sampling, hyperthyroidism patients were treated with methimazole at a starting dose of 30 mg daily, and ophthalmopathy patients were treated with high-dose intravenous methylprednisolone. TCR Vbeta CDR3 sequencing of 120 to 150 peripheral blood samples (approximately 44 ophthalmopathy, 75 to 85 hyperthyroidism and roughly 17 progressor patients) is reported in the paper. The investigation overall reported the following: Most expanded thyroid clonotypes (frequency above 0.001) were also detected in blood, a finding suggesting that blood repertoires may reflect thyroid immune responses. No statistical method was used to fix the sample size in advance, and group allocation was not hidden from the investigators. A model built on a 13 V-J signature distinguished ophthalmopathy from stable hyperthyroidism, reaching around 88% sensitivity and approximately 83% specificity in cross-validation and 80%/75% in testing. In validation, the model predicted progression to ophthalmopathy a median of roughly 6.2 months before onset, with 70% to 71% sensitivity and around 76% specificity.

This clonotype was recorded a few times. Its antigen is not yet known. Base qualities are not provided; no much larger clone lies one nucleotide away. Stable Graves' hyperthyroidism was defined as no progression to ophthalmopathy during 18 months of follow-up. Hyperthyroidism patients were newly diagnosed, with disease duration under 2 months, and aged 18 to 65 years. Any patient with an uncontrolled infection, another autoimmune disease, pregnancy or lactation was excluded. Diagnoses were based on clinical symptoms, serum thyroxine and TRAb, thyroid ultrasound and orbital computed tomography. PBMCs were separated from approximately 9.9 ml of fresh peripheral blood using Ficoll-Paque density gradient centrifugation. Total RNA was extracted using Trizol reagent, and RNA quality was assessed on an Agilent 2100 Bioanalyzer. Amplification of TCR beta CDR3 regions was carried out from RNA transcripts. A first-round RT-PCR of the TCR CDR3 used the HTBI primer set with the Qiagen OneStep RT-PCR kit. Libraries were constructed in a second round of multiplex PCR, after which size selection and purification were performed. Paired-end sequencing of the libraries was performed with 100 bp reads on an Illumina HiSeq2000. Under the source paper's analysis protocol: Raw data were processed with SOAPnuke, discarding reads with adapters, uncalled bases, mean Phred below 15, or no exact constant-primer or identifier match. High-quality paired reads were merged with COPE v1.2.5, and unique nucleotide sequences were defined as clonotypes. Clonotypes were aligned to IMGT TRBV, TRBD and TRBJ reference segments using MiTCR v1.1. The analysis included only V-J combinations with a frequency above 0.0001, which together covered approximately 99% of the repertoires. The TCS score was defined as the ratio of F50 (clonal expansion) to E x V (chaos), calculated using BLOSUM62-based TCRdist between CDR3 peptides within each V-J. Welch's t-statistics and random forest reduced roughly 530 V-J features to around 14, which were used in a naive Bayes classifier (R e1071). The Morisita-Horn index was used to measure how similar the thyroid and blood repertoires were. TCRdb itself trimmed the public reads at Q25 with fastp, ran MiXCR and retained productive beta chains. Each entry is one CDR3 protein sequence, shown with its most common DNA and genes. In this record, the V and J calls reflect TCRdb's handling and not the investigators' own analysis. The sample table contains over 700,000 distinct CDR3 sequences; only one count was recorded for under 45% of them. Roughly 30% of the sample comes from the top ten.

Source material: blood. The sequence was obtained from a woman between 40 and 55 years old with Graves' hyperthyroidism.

The DNA reads as follows: TGTGCCAGCAGCAATCGACTAGCCTACGAGCAGTACTTC. It is translated as CASSNRLAYEQYF. Recombination connected TRBV11-2 to TRBJ2-7; the D gene is perhaps TRBD2, from 6 matching bases. In the germline V gene, CDR1 corresponds to SGHAT and CDR2 to FQNNGV. Deletion took 5 bases off V and 2 bases off J, with a span of 10 bases between the germline ends. The CDR3 has 13 amino acids, counting the end cysteine and phenylalanine. Here the CDR3 DNA is all that survives: 39 bases in frame from base 1.